This TCR beta chain was sequenced during a study of cytomegalovirus exposure and HLA in healthy donors. Use of 60 Vbeta and 13 Jbeta primers characterized the PCR. The method was immunoSEQ multiplex PCR; TCRdb's version includes in-frame clones alone and lacks a portion of them. The sample carries about 120,000 clones, 70% to 80% recorded once. On this clone itself: Its antigen is not identified.

The V and J ends lost 0 bases and 2 bases, in that order; junction bases with no gene match: 5. Germline loops: CDR1 GTSNPN, CDR2 SVGIG (reference sequence). The CDR3 consists of 18 residues. Whole-study findings and limits: By a later analysis, the bulk of CMV-associated TCR beta chains appeared HLA-restricted. A prior analysis recorded that most TCR beta V segments were productive about 87% or about 30% of the time. Among immune exposure information, only CMV serostatus was available.

Material: PBMCs. The chain recombines TRBV30 with TRBJ2-3; 16 nucleotides line up with TRBD2. This TCR came from a woman in her 40s in good health and CMV-seropositive. This chain's CDR3 is CAWSVGLAGGSFTDTQYF. CDR3 bases: TGTGCCTGGAGTGTGGGACTAGCGGGAGGGTCTTTCACAGATACGCAGTATTTT.